This passage covers 18 T cell receptor beta chains from one sample sequenced in a study of cytomegalovirus exposure and HLA in healthy donors. A multiplex PCR was run with 60 Vbeta primers and 13 Jbeta primers. The repertoire was sequenced with immunoSEQ multiplex PCR; TCRdb's copy has only in-frame clones and lacks some. Of some 88,000 clones listed, 60% to 80% are singletons. Sequencing input: PBMCs. Receptors were obtained from a young woman in good health and CMV-seronegative.

The V and J genes are TRBV19 and TRBJ2-2, with 9 bases matching TRBD2. The trim removed 6 bases at V and 6 bases at J, leaving 5 bases unmatched. CDR1 is LNHDA, CDR2 SQIVND, per germline (reference sequence). CDR3 length: 14 residues. Here the CDR3 DNA reads TGTGCCAGTAGGGGTAGCGGGAGACCCGGGGAGCTGTTTTTT. Protein product: CASRGSGRPGELFF.

This sequence joins TRBV5-1 and TRBJ1-4; D possibly corresponds to TRBD1 (5 bases). V lost 5 bases to trimming and J lost 2 bases, with 13 bases between them. Germline loops: CDR1 SGHRS, CDR2 YFSETQ. The CDR3 is 15 residues long. The CDR3 nucleotides read TGCGCCAGCAGATATGACAGATCCACTAATGAAAAACTGTTTTTT. Translated, it gives CASRYDRSTNEKLFF.

This clone was seen a handful of times. This chain connects TRBV19 to TRBJ2-6; no definite D call. Per germline, CDR1 LNHDA and CDR2 SQIVND (reference sequence). This CDR3 has 13 residues. V lost 7 bases and J 4 bases, leaving 8 bases between the germline ends. The CDR3: CASTIQGANVLTF. As DNA, the CDR3 is TGTGCCAGTACGATTCAGGGGGCCAACGTCCTGACTTTC. The whole variable domain, filled in from reference TRBV19 and TRBJ2-6, reads DGGITQSPKYLFRKEGQNVTLSCEQNLNHDAMYWYRQDPGQGLRLIYYSQIVNDFQKGDIAEGYSVSREKKESFPLTVTSAQKNPTAFYLCASTIQGANVLTFGAGSRLTVL.

The chain has TRBV19 and TRBJ2-7; D call uncertain. V was shortened by 4 bases and J by 3 bases, with 13 bases between the two germline ends. The CDR3 contains 14 residues. Germline V lookup: CDR1 LNHDA, CDR2 SQIVND (reference sequence). The CDR3 here is CASSTPGRHYEQYF. DNA for the CDR3: TGTGCCAGTAGTACGCCAGGAAGACACTACGAGCAGTACTTC.

CDR3 bases: TGTGCCAGCGGACAAGCCGGGTCACTTAATGAAAAACTGTTTTTT. Translation: CASGQAGSLNEKLFF. V and J are TRBV7-8 and TRBJ1-4; TRBD1 might be the D (5 bases). This CDR3 comprises 15 residues. Trimming stripped 8 bases from V and 4 bases from J, with 17 bases between. Germline V gives CDR1 SGHVS, CDR2 FQNEAQ.

V usage is TRBV7-8 and J usage is TRBJ2-2; D is perhaps TRBD2 (5 bases). Germline values: CDR1 SGHVS, CDR2 FQNEAQ. With 3 bases removed from V and 7 bases from J, the gap between germline ends came to 12 bases. This CDR3 spans 14 amino acids. The CDR3 here is CASSFGVTGGELFF. The CDR3 nucleotides are TGTGCCAGCAGCTTCGGGGTAACGGGCGGGGAGCTGTTTTTT.

This clone has only a few counts. The rearrangement uses TRBV5-1 and TRBJ2-2, with D maybe TRBD2 (5 bases). The CDR3 runs 15 residues. Per germline, CDR1 SGHRS and CDR2 YFSETQ. Trimming pared 0 bases from V and 4 bases from J, leaving 10 bases between. The CDR3 coding sequence is TGCGCCAGCAGCTTGGGGGTAGGGAGCACCGGGGAGCTGTTTTTT. Its protein product is CASSLGVGSTGELFF.

The chain has TRBV4-2 and TRBJ2-1; 14 nucleotides line up with TRBD2. Trimming at V came to 4 bases and at J to 4 bases, leaving 12 bases not matched to a gene. The germline V gene has CDR1 LGHNA and CDR2 YNFKEQ. The CDR3 runs to 19 residues. Here the CDR3 reads CASSPAGTSGSAPYNEQFF. The CDR3 DNA is TGTGCCAGCAGCCCTGCCGGGACTAGCGGGAGTGCCCCTTACAATGAGCAGTTCTTC.

The CDR3 loop is CASSLGGRGQPQHF. The CDR3 DNA reads as TGTGCCAGCAGCTTAGGGGGTAGGGGGCAGCCCCAGCATTTT. The chain combines TRBV7-2 with TRBJ1-5; maybe TRBD1 (6 bases). Trimming shortened V by 1 base and J by 7 bases, and 11 bases separated the two germline ends. CDR3 length: 14 amino acids. Per germline, CDR1 SGHTA and CDR2 FQGNSA.

Only a few counts were recorded for this clone. The chain combines TRBV5-4 with TRBJ1-1; D might be TRBD1 (5 bases). V shed 4 bases and J shed 1 base, with 11 bases lying between them. CDR3 size: 14 residues. Looked up from germline, CDR1 is SGHNT and CDR2 is YYREEE (reference sequence). DNA for the CDR3: TGTGCCAGCAGCCATCTTGGACAGAACACTGAAGCTTTCTTT. Amino acids: CASSHLGQNTEAFF.

This chain joins TRBV27 and TRBJ1-1; 10 nucleotides line up with TRBD1. This CDR3 contains 15 residues. J was trimmed by 4 bases and V by 2 bases; bases with no gene match: 4. Germline CDR1 reads MNHEY; CDR2 reads SMNVEV (reference sequence). CDR3: CASSLDRGLSTEAFF. Here the CDR3 DNA reads TGTGCCAGCAGTTTAGACAGGGGGCTAAGCACTGAAGCTTTCTTT.

The chain is built from TRBV5-1 and TRBJ1-4; D perhaps matches TRBD1 (5 bases). CDR3 length: 14 residues. Germline V gives CDR1 SGHRS, CDR2 YFSETQ. V dropped 1 base and J dropped 3 bases, with 7 bases sitting between them. CDR3: CASSLTGANEKLFF. CDR3 nucleotide sequence: TGCGCCAGCAGCTTGACAGGAGCTAATGAAAAACTGTTTTTT.

The chain combines TRBV27 with TRBJ1-6; 9 bases agree with TRBD1. Germline CDR1 is MNHEY and CDR2 is SMNVEV (reference sequence). The V and J ends lost 6 bases and 7 bases, in that order; junction bases with no gene match: 7. The CDR3 runs 15 residues. DNA of the CDR3: TGTGCCAGCAGGGGGGTCGGACAGGGGAATTCACCCCTCCACTTT. Protein product: CASRGVGQGNSPLHF.

V is TRBV4-2 and J is TRBJ1-6; D may be TRBD1 (6 bases). Germline loops: CDR1 LGHNA, CDR2 YNFKEQ. The CDR3 is made up of 14 amino acids. The germline V and J ends were trimmed by 4 bases and 7 bases, with 11 bases remaining between them. In nucleotides, the CDR3 is TGTGCCAGCAGCCCGACAGGAGTGAATTCACCCCTCCACTTT. It yields the protein CASSPTGVNSPLHF.

The chain employs TRBV7-8 and TRBJ2-7; TRBD1 matches at 7 bases. V lost 6 bases to trimming and J lost 3 bases; unmatched junction nucleotides: 11. The germline CDR1 and CDR2 sequences are SGHVS and FQNEAQ. The CDR3 spans 15 residues. The CDR3 sequence is CASRVQGSRYYEQYF. Written as DNA, the CDR3 is TGTGCCAGCAGAGTACAGGGGTCCCGTTACTACGAGCAGTACTTC.

This clone has only a few counts. J is TRBJ1-4 and V is TRBV9, with 9 nucleotides matching TRBD1. With V trimmed by 0 bases and J by 2 bases, 5 bases remained unmatched. Germline lookup yields CDR1 SGDLS and CDR2 YYNGEE. The CDR3 consists of 17 residues. CDR3 nucleotides: TGTGCCAGCAGCGTAGGAATCGGGACAGGGACTAATGAAAAACTGTTTTTT. Protein product: CASSVGIGTGTNEKLFF. Combining the CDR3 with reference TRBV9 and TRBJ1-4 gives the whole variable domain DSGVTQTPKHLITATGQRVTLRCSPRSGDLSVYWYQQSLDQGLQFLIQYYNGEERAKGNILERFSAQQFPDLHSELNLSSLELGDSALYFCASSVGIGTGTNEKLFFGSGTQLSVL.

The V gene is TRBV10-3, the J gene TRBJ2-2; TRBD1 agrees at 8 bases. V dropped 8 bases and J dropped 0; count of bases not matched to a gene: 11. This CDR3 spans 17 amino acids. Germline CDR1 reads ENHRY; CDR2 reads SYGVKD. The CDR3 is CAIASGTGSANTGELFF. CDR3 sequence (DNA): TGTGCCATCGCCTCCGGGACAGGTAGCGCGAACACCGGGGAGCTGTTTTTT.

J is TRBJ1-6 and V is TRBV28, with 8 positions matching TRBD1. V was clipped by 2 bases and J by 10 bases; unmatched bases: 4. The germline V gene encodes CDR1 MDHEN and CDR2 SYDVKM. There are 14 residues in the CDR3. The CDR3 DNA follows: TGTGCCAGCAGTTTAGGACAGGGAAGATCACCCCTCCACTTT. Translation: CASSLGQGRSPLHF.